The entry below gives a single T cell receptor beta chain sequence along with its context. This sample stems from a study of TIL therapy for anti-PD-1-resistant metastatic lung cancer. The libraries were made with immunoSEQ v3. Each library reached roughly 2 million read pairs, or 5-6 million at deep level. Only in-frame clones appear in the TCRdb table, and some are missing; sequencing was by immunoSEQ multiplex PCR. The sample has some 50,000 clones; about 80% are singletons. The CDR3 has 15 residues. V was cut by 1 base and J by 0 bases, with 7 bases left in between. Per germline, CDR1 KGHSH and CDR2 LQKENI. The time point denotes: pre-treatment sample, taken before nivolumab and TIL therapy.

This sample comprised blood, obtained at baseline. This chain links TRBV18 with TRBJ1-5; D is perhaps TRBD1 (5 bases). This TCR derives from a man in his sixties or seventies with non-small cell lung cancer. The chain's CDR3 is CASSPRGDSNQPQHF. CDR3 DNA sequence: TGTGCCAGCTCACCACGGGGGGATAGCAATCAGCCCCAGCATTTT.